The 18 T cell receptor beta chains below all came from one sample that was sequenced in a study of vaccination and CD4 T cells after COVID-19 (dated by TCRdb to between 2021 and 2024). Antigens for these TCRs are unknown. The sample's treatment or condition label, in plain terms: roughly nine-day PBMC culture with coronavirus spike peptide pools or control peptides (ViraFEST assay). Libraries were made using PCR. This sample was sequenced with an Illumina iSeq 100. DNA from cultured CD4+ T cells underwent TCR sequencing with the Oncomine TCR Beta short-read assay at the Johns Hopkins FTIC core. TCRdb itself trimmed the public reads at Q25 with fastp, ran MiXCR and retained productive beta chains. For every CDR3 protein sequence, its rows merge into one entry that carries the most common genes and DNA. The table for this sample lists about 15,000 distinct CDR3 sequences; around 60% of them were counted only once. Together, the top ten hold 10% to 15% of the sample.

Sequencing input: CD4+ T cells from blood, cultured in vitro. These receptors originate from a human donor who had recovered from COVID-19.

This sequence joins TRBV7-8 and TRBJ1-1; tentatively, D is TRBD1 (5 bases). From germline, CDR1 is SGHVS and CDR2 FQNEAQ. V was pared by 8 bases and J by 0 bases, with 19 bases between. CDR3 length: 16 residues. CDR3 region: CASQPGTPRLNTEAFF. DNA of the CDR3: TGTGCCAGCCAACCCGGGACTCCCAGGCTGAACACTGAAGCTTTCTTT. The whole variable domain, filled in from reference TRBV7-8 and TRBJ1-1, reads GAGVSQSPRYKVAKRGQDVALRCDPISGHVSLFWYQQALGQGPEFLTYFQNEAQLDKSGLPSDRFFAERPEGSVSTLKIQRTQQEDSAVYLCASQPGTPRLNTEAFFGQGTRLTVV.

V and J are TRBV6-2 or TRBV6-3 and TRBJ1-2; D uncertain. The V gene lost 1 base and the J gene lost 1 base, with 13 bases spanning the gap. Germline-derived CDR1 and CDR2 are MNHEY and SVGEGT. This CDR3 contains 16 residues. CDR3 amino acids: CASSYLSRLDNYGYTF. The DNA for the CDR3 is TGTGCCAGCAGTTACTTGTCGCGCTTAGATAACTATGGCTACACCTTC.

CDR3 sequence reads: CASSIRLAGVYEQFF. The CDR3 DNA is TGTGCCAGCAGCATACGACTAGCGGGAGTTTATGAGCAGTTCTTC. The chain employs TRBV11-2 and TRBJ2-1; 12 bases are shared with TRBD2. V gave up 5 bases and J gave up 8 bases; unmatched junction bases: 7. This CDR3 spans 15 amino acids. Germline CDR1 SGHAT, CDR2 FQNNGV.

V is TRBV20-1 and J is TRBJ2-2; unclear D gene. Per the germline V gene, CDR1 is DFQATT and CDR2 is SNEGSKA (reference sequence). V was trimmed by 5 bases and J by 1 base, leaving 14 bases between them. CDR3 length: 15 amino acids. Here the CDR3 DNA reads TGCAGTGCTCACCGTGCACACCAGAACACCGGGGAGCTGTTTTTT. Amino acids: CSAHRAHQNTGELFF.

The V and J genes are TRBV2 and TRBJ1-2; D not resolved. This CDR3 is 14 amino acids long. The V end was cut by 6 bases, the J end by 8 bases, with 19 bases between. The germline gives CDR1 SNHLY, CDR2 FYNNEI. The DNA of the CDR3 is TGTGCCAGCAGGCCTACCACCCTCGGGCGGGGCTACACCTTC. Its translation: CASRPTTLGRGYTF.

The rearrangement joins TRBV7-9 to TRBJ2-5; D is perhaps TRBD1 or TRBD2 (5 bases each). CDR1 SEHNR and CDR2 FQNEAQ come from the germline V gene (reference sequence). The CDR3 contains 12 residues. The V gene lost 3 bases and the J gene lost 5 bases, with 7 bases spanning the gap. CDR3 residues: CASSFEGETQYF. Here the CDR3 DNA reads TGTGCCAGCAGCTTCGAGGGGGAGACCCAGTACTTC.

The chain has TRBV20-1 and TRBJ1-5; D is undetermined. The CDR3 has 14 residues. Germline assignment: CDR1 DFQATT and CDR2 SNEGSKA (reference sequence). The V end lost 6 bases, the J end lost 2 bases, and 14 bases lay between the germline ends. In DNA, the CDR3 is TGCAGTGCCCGGGGTTCGGAGGGCAATCAGCCCCAGCATTTT. Residues: CSARGSEGNQPQHF.

This rearrangement joins TRBV5-1 to TRBJ1-2, with 7 bases identical to TRBD1. The CDR3 consists of 14 residues. From germline, CDR1 is SGHRS and CDR2 YFSETQ. The V gene end was trimmed by 4 bases and the J gene end by 4 bases; junction bases not matched to a gene: 7. The CDR3 sequence: CASSTGQAGYGYTF. CDR3 DNA: TGCGCCAGCAGCACCGGACAGGCGGGCTATGGCTACACCTTC.

This clonotype was counted only a few times. The chain uses TRBV12-3 or TRBV12-4 and TRBJ1-5; D is unclear. This CDR3 comprises 14 residues. Trimming took 3 bases from V and 10 from J, leaving 16 bases between them. The CDR3 sequence is CASSFPPIDEPQHF. Written as DNA, the CDR3 is TGTGCCAGCAGTTTCCCCCCCATCGATGAACCCCAGCATTTT.

The gene calls are TRBV19 and TRBJ1-3; the D gene is possibly TRBD1 (5 bases). Germline assignment: CDR1 LNHDA and CDR2 SQIVND (reference sequence). The V end was cut by 6 bases, the J end by 2 bases, with 11 bases between. This CDR3 has 14 residues. Here the CDR3 reads CASRPGATGNTIYF. CDR3 DNA: TGTGCCAGTAGACCCGGGGCGACTGGAAACACCATATATTTT.

The sample holds one count of this clonotype. This rearrangement joins TRBV10-1 to TRBJ2-3; TRBD2 matches at 12 bases. Trimming took 6 bases from V and 3 from J; bases not matched to a gene: 4. The CDR3 has 15 residues. In germline, CDR1 is WNHNN, CDR2 SYGVQD (reference sequence). The CDR3 spells CASSRLAGDTDTQYF. In nucleotides, the CDR3 is TGCGCCAGCAGCAGACTAGCGGGAGATACAGATACGCAGTATTTT.

This clonotype was seen a handful of times. The chain employs TRBV7-9 and TRBJ1-5; D may be TRBD1 (5 bases). Looked up from germline, CDR1 is SEHNR and CDR2 is FQNEAQ (reference sequence). The CDR3 length is 14 residues. V lost 4 bases to trimming and J lost 5 bases, with 12 bases between them. CDR3 DNA: TGTGCCAGCAGCTCGCGGACAAGCCATCAGCCCCAGCATTTT. Translating it yields CASSSRTSHQPQHF. Combining the CDR3 with reference TRBV7-9 and TRBJ1-5 gives the whole variable domain DTGVSQNPRHKITKRGQNVTFRCDPISEHNRLYWYRQTLGQGPEFLTYFQNEAQLEKSRLLSDRFSAERPKGSFSTLEIQRTEQGDSAMYLCASSSRTSHQPQHFGDGTRLSIL.

This clonotype is large (0.1 to 1%) by share. The chain joins TRBV10-3 to TRBJ1-5; 7 nucleotides line up with TRBD1. V shed 10 bases, J shed 2 bases, and the junction held 8 bases outside the gene matches. Germline CDR1 reads ENHRY; CDR2 reads SYGVKD. The CDR3 has 14 residues. CDR3: CATSTGLGNQPQHF. The CDR3, as DNA: TGTGCCACCTCGACAGGGCTGGGCAATCAGCCCCAGCATTTT.

In its sample, this clonotype was seen a few times. This sequence joins TRBV6-5 and TRBJ2-2; TRBD2 matches 8 bases. Germline CDR1 reads MNHEY; CDR2 reads SVGAGI. CDR3 size: 14 residues. Trimming took 2 bases from V and 5 from J; bases not matched to a gene: 1. The CDR3 bases are TGTGCCAGCAGTTACGGACTAGCAACCGGGGAGCTGTTTTTT. It is translated as CASSYGLATGELFF.

The rearrangement uses TRBV20-1 and TRBJ1-1; D gene ambiguous. Trimming shortened V by 6 bases and J by 1 base, and 12 bases separated the two germline ends. There are 13 residues in the CDR3. Germline CDR1 DFQATT, CDR2 SNEGSKA (reference sequence). CDR3 protein: CSAKRLGNTEAFF. DNA of the CDR3: TGCAGTGCAAAGAGGTTAGGGAACACTGAAGCTTTCTTT.

There are a few counts of this clonotype. The rearrangement uses TRBV12-3 or TRBV12-4 and TRBJ1-2; 8 bases are a match to TRBD1. CDR3 length equals 17 residues. The trim removed 9 bases at V and 2 bases at J, leaving 17 bases unmatched. The CDR3 reads CASRAGGAYARNYGYTF. The CDR3 DNA reads as TGTGCCAGTCGCGCAGGGGGCGCGTATGCCCGAAACTATGGCTACACCTTC.

This clonotype was seen a handful of times. The V and J genes are TRBV24-1 and TRBJ2-5; TRBD2 matches 14 bases. V lost 4 bases and J lost 3; bases outside the gene matches: 6. Germline CDR1 is KGHDR and CDR2 is SFDVKD. The CDR3 is 17 residues long. CDR3 DNA sequence: TGTGCCACCAGTGACAGTGGACTAGCGGGGGGCGAAGAGACCCAGTACTTC. It yields the protein CATSDSGLAGGEETQYF.

This clonotype is a singleton in its sample. The chain recombines TRBV30 with TRBJ1-6, with D perhaps TRBD1 (5 bases). Trimming cost V 3 bases and J 4 bases, with 7 bases left between them. Germline loops: CDR1 GTSNPN, CDR2 SVGIG (reference sequence). The CDR3 runs to 13 residues. CDR3 DNA sequence: TGTGCCTGGAGGGGGGTATATAATTCACCCCTCCACTTT. It specifies CAWRGVYNSPLHF.